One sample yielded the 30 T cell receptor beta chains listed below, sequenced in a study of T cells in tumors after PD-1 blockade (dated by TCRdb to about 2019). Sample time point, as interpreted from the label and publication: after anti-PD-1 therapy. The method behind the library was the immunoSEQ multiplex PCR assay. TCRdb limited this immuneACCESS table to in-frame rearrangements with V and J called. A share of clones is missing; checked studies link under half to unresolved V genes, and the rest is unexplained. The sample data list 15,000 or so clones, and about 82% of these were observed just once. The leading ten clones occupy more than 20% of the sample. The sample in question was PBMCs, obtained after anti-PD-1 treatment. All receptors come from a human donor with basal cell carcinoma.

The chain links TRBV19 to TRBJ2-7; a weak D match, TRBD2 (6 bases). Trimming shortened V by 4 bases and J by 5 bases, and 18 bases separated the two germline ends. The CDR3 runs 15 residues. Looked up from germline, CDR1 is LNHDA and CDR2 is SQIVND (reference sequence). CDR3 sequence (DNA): TGTGCCAGTAGTACCCCGGGACCGCGCGGGAACGAGCAGTACTTC. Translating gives CASSTPGPRGNEQYF.

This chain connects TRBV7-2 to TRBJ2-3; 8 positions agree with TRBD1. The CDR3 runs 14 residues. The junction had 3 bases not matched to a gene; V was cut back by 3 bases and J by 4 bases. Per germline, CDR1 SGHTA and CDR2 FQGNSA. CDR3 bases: TGTGCCAGCAGCTTTCCAGGGGGCCCAGATACGCAGTATTTT. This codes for CASSFPGGPDTQYF.

DNA of the CDR3: TGTGCCAGCAGTTCCCTAAGCGGGCTAGCGGAACGCACAGATACGCAGTATTTT. Amino acids: CASSSLSGLAERTDTQYF. The chain is built from TRBV28 and TRBJ2-3, with 7 positions matching TRBD2. Unmatched junction bases numbered 14, after V lost 4 bases and J lost 1 base. This CDR3 has 18 amino acids. Germline V lookup: CDR1 MDHEN, CDR2 SYDVKM.

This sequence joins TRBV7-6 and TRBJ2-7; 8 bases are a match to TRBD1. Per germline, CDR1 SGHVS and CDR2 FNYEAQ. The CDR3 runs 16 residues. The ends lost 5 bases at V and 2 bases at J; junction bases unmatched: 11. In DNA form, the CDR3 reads TGTGCCAGCAGCGTCCCCTGGGACAGGATCCCCTACGAGCAGTACTTC. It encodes CASSVPWDRIPYEQYF.

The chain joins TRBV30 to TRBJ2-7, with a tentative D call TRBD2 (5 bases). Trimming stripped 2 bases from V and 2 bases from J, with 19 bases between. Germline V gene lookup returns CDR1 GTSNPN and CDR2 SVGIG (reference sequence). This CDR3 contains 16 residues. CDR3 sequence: CAWSQYPRGNAYEQYF. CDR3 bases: TGTGCCTGGAGTCAATACCCCCGGGGAAACGCCTACGAGCAGTACTTC.

The CDR3 loop is CASSLEGTYLYEQYF. In DNA form, the CDR3 reads TGTGCCAGCAGCTTGGAGGGGACGTACCTCTACGAGCAGTACTTC. The genes are TRBV7-2 and TRBJ2-7; weak D call: TRBD2 (6 bases). This CDR3 spans 15 amino acids. The germline gives CDR1 SGHTA, CDR2 FQGNSA. V lost 3 bases and J lost 3, with 15 bases in between.

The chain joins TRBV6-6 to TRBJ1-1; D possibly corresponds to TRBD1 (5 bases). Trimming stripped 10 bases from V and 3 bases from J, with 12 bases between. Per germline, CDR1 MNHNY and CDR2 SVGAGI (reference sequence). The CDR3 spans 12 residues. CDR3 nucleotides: TGTGCCACTAACCGGGGCGACACTGAAGCTTTCTTT. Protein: CATNRGDTEAFF.

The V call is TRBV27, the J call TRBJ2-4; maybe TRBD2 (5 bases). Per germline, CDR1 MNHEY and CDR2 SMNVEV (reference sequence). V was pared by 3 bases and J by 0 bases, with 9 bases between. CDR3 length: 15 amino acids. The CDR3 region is CASSFEGLAKNIQYF. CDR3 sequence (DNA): TGTGCCAGCAGTTTCGAGGGTCTAGCCAAAAACATTCAGTACTTC.

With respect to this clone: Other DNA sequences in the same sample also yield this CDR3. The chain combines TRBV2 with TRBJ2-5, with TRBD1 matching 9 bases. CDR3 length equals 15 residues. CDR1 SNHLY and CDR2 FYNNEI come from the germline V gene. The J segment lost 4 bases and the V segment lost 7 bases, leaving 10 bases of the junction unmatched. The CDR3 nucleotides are TGTGCCAGCAAACGGGGGGAGACAGGGGGAGAGACCCAGTACTTC. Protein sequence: CASKRGETGGETQYF.

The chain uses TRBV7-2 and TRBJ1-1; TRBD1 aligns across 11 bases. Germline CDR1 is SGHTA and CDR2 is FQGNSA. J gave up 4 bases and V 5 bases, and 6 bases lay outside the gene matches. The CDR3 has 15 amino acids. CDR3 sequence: CASSPRDRGSTEAFF. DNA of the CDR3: TGTGCCAGCAGCCCCCGGGACAGGGGGTCCACTGAAGCTTTCTTT.

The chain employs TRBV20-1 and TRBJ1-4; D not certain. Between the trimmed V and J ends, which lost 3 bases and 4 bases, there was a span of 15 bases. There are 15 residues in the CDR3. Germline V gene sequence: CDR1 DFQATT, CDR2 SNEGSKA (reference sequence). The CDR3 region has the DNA TGCAGTGCTAGTCGCGGGGTAGTAGGTAATGAAAAACTGTTTTTT. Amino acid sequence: CSASRGVVGNEKLFF.

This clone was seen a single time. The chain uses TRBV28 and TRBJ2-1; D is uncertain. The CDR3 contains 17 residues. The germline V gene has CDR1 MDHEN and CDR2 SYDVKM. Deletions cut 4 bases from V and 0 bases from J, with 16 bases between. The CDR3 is CASSSGSQVGSYNEQFF. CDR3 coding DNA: TGTGCCAGCAGTTCTGGAAGCCAGGTTGGCTCCTACAATGAGCAGTTCTTC.

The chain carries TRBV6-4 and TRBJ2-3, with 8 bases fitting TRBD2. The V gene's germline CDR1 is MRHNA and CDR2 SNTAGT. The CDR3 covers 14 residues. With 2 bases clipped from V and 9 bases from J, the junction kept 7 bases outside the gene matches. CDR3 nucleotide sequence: TGTGCCAGCAGTGACCCCAAGTCTAGCGGGACGCAGTATTTT. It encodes CASSDPKSSGTQYF.

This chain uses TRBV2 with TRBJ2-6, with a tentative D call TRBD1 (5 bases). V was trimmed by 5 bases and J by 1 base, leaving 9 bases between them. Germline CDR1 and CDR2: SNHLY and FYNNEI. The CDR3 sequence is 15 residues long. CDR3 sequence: CASSYTGSGANVLTF. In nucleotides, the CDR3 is TGTGCCAGCAGTTATACAGGATCTGGGGCCAACGTCCTGACTTTC.

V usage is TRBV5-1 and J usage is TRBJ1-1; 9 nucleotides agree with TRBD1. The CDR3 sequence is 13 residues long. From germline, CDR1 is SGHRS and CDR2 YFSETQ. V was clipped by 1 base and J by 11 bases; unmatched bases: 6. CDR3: CASSLRTGEKAFF. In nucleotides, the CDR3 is TGCGCCAGCAGCTTGAGGACAGGGGAAAAGGCTTTCTTT.

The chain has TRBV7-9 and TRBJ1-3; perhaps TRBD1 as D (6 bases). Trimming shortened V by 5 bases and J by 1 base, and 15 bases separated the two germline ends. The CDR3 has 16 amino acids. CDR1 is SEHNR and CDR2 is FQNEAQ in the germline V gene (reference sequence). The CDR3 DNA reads TGTGCCAGCAGCCTACGGACAGCCTCTTCTGGAAACACCATATATTTT. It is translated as CASSLRTASSGNTIYF.

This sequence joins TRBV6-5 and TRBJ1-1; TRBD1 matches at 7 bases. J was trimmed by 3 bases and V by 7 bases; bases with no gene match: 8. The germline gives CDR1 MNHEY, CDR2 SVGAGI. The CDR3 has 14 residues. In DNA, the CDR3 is TGTGCCAGCAACTTTGACAGGGTGGACACTGAAGCTTTCTTT. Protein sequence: CASNFDRVDTEAFF.

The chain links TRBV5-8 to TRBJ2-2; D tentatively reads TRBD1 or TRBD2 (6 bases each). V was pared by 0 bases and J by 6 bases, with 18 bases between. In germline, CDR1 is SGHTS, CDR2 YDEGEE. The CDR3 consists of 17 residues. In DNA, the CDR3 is TGTGCCAGCAGCTTGGAACGGCTCGGGGGCGCCCCCGGGGAGCTGTTTTTT. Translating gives CASSLERLGGAPGELFF. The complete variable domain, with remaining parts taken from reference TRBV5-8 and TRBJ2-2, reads EAGVTQSPTHLIKTRGQQATLRCSPISGHTSVYWYQQALGLGLQFLLWYDEGEERNRGNFPPRFSGRQFPNYSSELNVNALELEDSALYLCASSLERLGGAPGELFFGEGSRLTVL.

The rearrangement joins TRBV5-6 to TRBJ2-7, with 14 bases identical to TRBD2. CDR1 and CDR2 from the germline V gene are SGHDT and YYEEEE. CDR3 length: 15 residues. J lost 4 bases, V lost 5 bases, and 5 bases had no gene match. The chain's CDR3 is CASRYGTSGGYEQYF. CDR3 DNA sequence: TGTGCCAGCAGGTACGGGACTAGCGGGGGTTACGAGCAGTACTTC. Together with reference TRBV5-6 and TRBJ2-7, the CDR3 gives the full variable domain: DAGVTQSPTHLIKTRGQQVTLRCSPKSGHDTVSWYQQALGQGPQFIFQYYEEEERQRGNFPDRFSGHQFPNYSSELNVNALLLGDSALYLCASRYGTSGGYEQYFGPGTRLTVT.

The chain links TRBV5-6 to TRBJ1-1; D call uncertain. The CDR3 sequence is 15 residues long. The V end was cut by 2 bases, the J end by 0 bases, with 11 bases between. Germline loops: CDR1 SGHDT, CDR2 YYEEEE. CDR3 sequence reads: CASSLGKWVNTEAFF. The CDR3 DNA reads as TGTGCCAGCAGCTTAGGGAAGTGGGTGAACACTGAAGCTTTCTTT. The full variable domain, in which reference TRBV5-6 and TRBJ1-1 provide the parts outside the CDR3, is DAGVTQSPTHLIKTRGQQVTLRCSPKSGHDTVSWYQQALGQGPQFIFQYYEEEERQRGNFPDRFSGHQFPNYSSELNVNALLLGDSALYLCASSLGKWVNTEAFFGQGTRLTVV.

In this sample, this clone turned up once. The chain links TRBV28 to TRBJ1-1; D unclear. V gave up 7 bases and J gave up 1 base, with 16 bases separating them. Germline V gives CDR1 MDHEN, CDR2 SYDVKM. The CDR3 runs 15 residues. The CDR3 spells CASTLVGRTNTEAFF. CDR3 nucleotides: TGTGCCAGCACTCTTGTGGGGAGAACGAACACTGAAGCTTTCTTT.

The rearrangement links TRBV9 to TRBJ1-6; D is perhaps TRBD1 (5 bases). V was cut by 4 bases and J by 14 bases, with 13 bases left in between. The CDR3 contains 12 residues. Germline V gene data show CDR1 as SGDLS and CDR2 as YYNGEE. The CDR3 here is CASSPNGGSLHF. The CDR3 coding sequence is TGTGCCAGCAGCCCGAATGGGGGTTCCCTCCACTTT.

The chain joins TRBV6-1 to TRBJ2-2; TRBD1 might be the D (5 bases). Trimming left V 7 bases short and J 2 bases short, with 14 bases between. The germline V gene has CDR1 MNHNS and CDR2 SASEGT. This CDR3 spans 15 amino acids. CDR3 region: CASIQGATNTGELFF. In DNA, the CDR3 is TGTGCCAGCATTCAAGGGGCCACCAACACCGGGGAGCTGTTTTTT.

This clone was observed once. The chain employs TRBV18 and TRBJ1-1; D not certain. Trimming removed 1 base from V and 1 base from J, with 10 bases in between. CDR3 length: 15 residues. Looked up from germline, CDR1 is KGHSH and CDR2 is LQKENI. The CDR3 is CASSPRVLSNTEAFF. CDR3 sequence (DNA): TGTGCCAGCTCACCACGCGTGTTATCGAACACTGAAGCTTTCTTT.

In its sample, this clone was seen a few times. The CDR3 loop reads CSVGRDSTDTQYF. CDR3 sequence (DNA): TGCAGCGTGGGCCGCGATAGCACAGATACGCAGTATTTT. The rearrangement links TRBV29-1 to TRBJ2-3; D is undetermined. Looked up from germline, CDR1 is SQVTM and CDR2 is ANQGSEA. The CDR3 consists of 13 residues. Trimming took 6 bases from V and 0 from J, leaving 10 bases between them.

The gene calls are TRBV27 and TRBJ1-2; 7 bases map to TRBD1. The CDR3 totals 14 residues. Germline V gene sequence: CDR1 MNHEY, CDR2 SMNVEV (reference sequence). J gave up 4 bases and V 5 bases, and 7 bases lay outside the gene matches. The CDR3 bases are TGTGCCAGCAGTCAATTCTCAGGGGGCTATGGCTACACCTTC. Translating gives CASSQFSGGYGYTF.

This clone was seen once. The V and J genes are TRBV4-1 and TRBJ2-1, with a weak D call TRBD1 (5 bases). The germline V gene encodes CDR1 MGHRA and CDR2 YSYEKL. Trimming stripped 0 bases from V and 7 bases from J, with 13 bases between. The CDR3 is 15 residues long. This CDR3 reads CASSQEEAGRNEQFF. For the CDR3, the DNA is TGCGCCAGCAGCCAAGAAGAAGCAGGGCGAAATGAGCAGTTCTTC.

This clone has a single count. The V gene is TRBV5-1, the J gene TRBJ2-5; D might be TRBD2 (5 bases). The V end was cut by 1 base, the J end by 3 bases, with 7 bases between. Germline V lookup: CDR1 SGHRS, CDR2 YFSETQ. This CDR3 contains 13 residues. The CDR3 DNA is TGCGCCAGCAGCTTGCGAGCGGAAGAGACCCAGTACTTC. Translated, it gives CASSLRAEETQYF.

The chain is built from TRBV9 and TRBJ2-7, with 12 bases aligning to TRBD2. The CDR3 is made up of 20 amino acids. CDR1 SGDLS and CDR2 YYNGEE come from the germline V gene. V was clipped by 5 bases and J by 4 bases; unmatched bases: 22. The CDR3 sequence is CASRETQGGTSGCRGYEQYF. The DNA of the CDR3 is TGTGCCAGCAGAGAGACTCAGGGAGGGACTAGCGGGTGTCGGGGGTACGAGCAGTACTTC.

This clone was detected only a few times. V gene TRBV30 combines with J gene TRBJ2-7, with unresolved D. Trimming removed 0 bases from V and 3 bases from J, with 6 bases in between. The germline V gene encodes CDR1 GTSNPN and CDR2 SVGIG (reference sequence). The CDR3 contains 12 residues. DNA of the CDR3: TGTGCCTGGAGTGTAGAAAGCTACGAGCAGTACTTC. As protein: CAWSVESYEQYF. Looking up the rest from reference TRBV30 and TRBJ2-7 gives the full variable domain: SQTIHQWPATLVQPVGSPLSLECTVEGTSNPNLYWYRQAAGRGLQLLFYSVGIGQISSEVPQNLSASRPQDRQFILSSKKLLLSDSGFYLCAWSVESYEQYFGPGTRLTVT.